Below, 26 T cell receptor beta chains from the same sample are listed, as sequenced in a study of blood T cell repertoires in COVID-19 (dated by TCRdb to 2020 to 2021). Library generation was performed with the immunoSEQ multiplex PCR assay. As stored in TCRdb, this immuneACCESS dataset retains in-frame rearrangements with V and J assigned. A fraction of the clones does not appear; measured against another copy, unresolved V genes explain less than half of the discrepancy, and the remainder lacks a known reason. The sample has approximately 65,000 clones on record, roughly 80% of them singletons. About 20% of the sample is taken by the ten largest. The sequenced sample consisted of peripheral blood. The receptors were gathered from a man aged 55 to 70 with acute or convalescent COVID-19.

The CDR3 DNA sequence: TGTGCCAGCAGCTCGGGGGACTCCACAGATACGCAGTATTTT. The encoded protein is CASSSGDSTDTQYF. This chain uses TRBV27 with TRBJ2-3; D is possibly TRBD2 (6 bases). Germline V CDR1 and CDR2: MNHEY, SMNVEV (reference sequence). The CDR3 loop spans 14 amino acids. Trimming removed 6 bases at V and 2 bases at J, with 12 bases between.

The rearrangement uses TRBV5-1 and TRBJ2-2, with unresolved D. The V end was cut by 1 base, the J end by 0 bases, with 4 bases between. Germline V CDR1 and CDR2: SGHRS, YFSETQ. CDR3 size: 14 residues. The CDR3 bases are TGCGCCAGCAGCTTGACAACGAACACCGGGGAGCTGTTTTTT. Translated, it gives CASSLTTNTGELFF. Complete variable domain (other parts from reference TRBV5-1 and TRBJ2-2): KAGVTQTPRYLIKTRGQQVTLSCSPISGHRSVSWYQQTPGQGLQFLFEYFSETQRNKGNFPGRFSGRQFSNSRSEMNVSTLELGDSALYLCASSLTTNTGELFFGEGSRLTVL.

The genes are TRBV5-1 and TRBJ1-2, with no clear D. The V end was cut by 6 bases, the J end by 1 base, with 10 bases between. The CDR3 totals 13 residues. Germline-derived CDR1 and CDR2 are SGHRS and YFSETQ. The CDR3 here is CASTGRVNYGYTF. The CDR3 region has the DNA TGCGCCAGCACGGGAAGGGTTAACTATGGCTACACCTTC.

The chain links TRBV19 to TRBJ2-6; D may be TRBD1 (6 bases). Trimming took 4 bases from V and 0 from J, leaving 19 bases between them. CDR3 length: 19 residues. In germline, CDR1 is LNHDA, CDR2 SQIVND (reference sequence). The CDR3 DNA reads TGTGCCAGTAGTACGGTCCCCGGCAGGGGACACTCTGGGGCCAACGTCCTGACTTTC. It translates to CASSTVPGRGHSGANVLTF.

For this clone: The final CDR3 position lacks the conserved phenylalanine or tryptophan, pointing to a likely read error. It is unclear where the CDR3 begins or ends on the DNA, so no DNA is shown, and the CDR3 is as TCRdb lists it. The chain joins TRBV21-1 to TRBJ2-7; the D call of TRBD1 is as the table states it, not checked on the DNA. TRBV21-1 is deemed a pseudogene. Ends included, the CDR3 has 12 residues. CDR3 residues: CASRLGQPAHWN.

This rearrangement joins TRBV3-1 (or the pseudogene TRBV3-2) to TRBJ2-1, with TRBD2 identical over 7 bases. This CDR3 region has 18 residues. J was trimmed by 0 bases and V by 1 base; bases with no gene match: 9. Looked up from germline, CDR1 is LGHDT and CDR2 is YNNKEL (reference sequence). CDR3 loop: CASSQGHLAVSSYNEQFF. The CDR3 nucleotides are TGTGCCAGCAGCCAAGGCCATCTAGCGGTTAGCTCCTACAATGAGCAGTTCTTC.

V gene TRBV5-1 combines with J gene TRBJ1-5; D is uncertain. CDR1 and CDR2 from the germline V gene are SGHRS and YFSETQ. The V end was cut by 4 bases, the J end by 4 bases, with 9 bases between. The CDR3 contains 13 residues. CDR3 loop: CASSKDSNQPQHF. The CDR3 nucleotides read TGCGCCAGCAGCAAGGACTCGAATCAGCCCCAGCATTTT. The full variable domain, completed using reference TRBV5-1 and TRBJ1-5, is KAGVTQTPRYLIKTRGQQVTLSCSPISGHRSVSWYQQTPGQGLQFLFEYFSETQRNKGNFPGRFSGRQFSNSRSEMNVSTLELGDSALYLCASSKDSNQPQHFGDGTRLSIL.

The chain employs TRBV5-1 and TRBJ2-1, with TRBD2 identical over 7 bases. V trimming: 1 base; J trimming: 2 bases; junction bases outside the gene matches: 3. Germline V gene lookup returns CDR1 SGHRS and CDR2 YFSETQ. This CDR3 is 15 amino acids long. As DNA, the CDR3 is TGCGCCAGCAGCTTGTCACTAGCGACCTACAATGAGCAGTTCTTC. Protein sequence: CASSLSLATYNEQFF.

The chain combines TRBV2 with TRBJ2-3; possibly TRBD2 for D (6 bases). Germline V lookup: CDR1 SNHLY, CDR2 FYNNEI. Trimming removed 4 bases at V and 1 base at J, with 12 bases between. The CDR3 length is 15 residues. The CDR3 bases are TGTGCCAGCAGTGTAGCGCGGGGACGCACAGATACGCAGTATTTT. It specifies CASSVARGRTDTQYF.

The V gene is TRBV9, the J gene TRBJ1-2; no clear D gene. The germline V and J ends were trimmed by 0 bases and 8 bases, with 14 bases remaining between them. Germline V gene lookup returns CDR1 SGDLS and CDR2 YYNGEE. The CDR3 totals 14 residues. The CDR3 sequence: CASSVGQARGGYTF. For the CDR3, the DNA is TGTGCCAGCAGCGTAGGCCAAGCCCGAGGGGGCTACACCTTC.

V and J are TRBV7-2 and TRBJ2-7, with D possibly TRBD1 on 6 matching bases. The V end was cut by 4 bases, the J end by 4 bases, with 17 bases between. CDR1 SGHTA and CDR2 FQGNSA come from the germline V gene. This CDR3 is built from 15 residues. The CDR3 is CASSYNPGHGYEQYF. The CDR3 DNA is TGTGCCAGCAGCTACAACCCGGGACATGGTTACGAGCAGTACTTC.

V gene TRBV5-1 combines with J gene TRBJ1-1, with TRBD1 matching over 8 bases. Germline V gene data show CDR1 as SGHRS and CDR2 as YFSETQ. Losses at the gene ends were 2 bases for V and 4 bases for J; bases not matched to a gene: 10. The CDR3 covers 16 residues. In nucleotides, the CDR3 is TGCGCCAGCAGCTTATCACCGACAGGGGAGGGCACTGAAGCTTTCTTT. Protein sequence: CASSLSPTGEGTEAFF. The full variable domain, its missing parts supplied by reference TRBV5-1 and TRBJ1-1, is KAGVTQTPRYLIKTRGQQVTLSCSPISGHRSVSWYQQTPGQGLQFLFEYFSETQRNKGNFPGRFSGRQFSNSRSEMNVSTLELGDSALYLCASSLSPTGEGTEAFFGQGTRLTVV.

V and J are TRBV18 and TRBJ1-1; D might be TRBD1 (5 bases). The CDR3 sequence is 12 residues long. The germline V and J ends were trimmed by 5 bases and 4 bases, with 8 bases remaining between them. Per germline, CDR1 KGHSH and CDR2 LQKENI. CDR3 residues: CASSAGLTEAFF. The DNA for the CDR3 is TGTGCCAGCTCAGCAGGGCTCACTGAAGCTTTCTTT.

CDR3 coding DNA: TGTGCCAGCAGTAGACGGGACTTCGGAAACACCATATATTTT. It codes for CASSRRDFGNTIYF. The chain recombines TRBV6-5 with TRBJ1-3; maybe TRBD1 (5 bases). Trimming pared 5 bases from V and 4 bases from J, leaving 12 bases between. The CDR3 is made up of 14 amino acids. Germline V gene data show CDR1 as MNHEY and CDR2 as SVGAGI.

This clone has a single count. The genes are TRBV12-3 or TRBV12-4 and TRBJ1-2; D gene ambiguous. The CDR3 extends over 13 amino acids. The ends were cut back, 3 bases at V and 4 bases at J, with 9 bases in the middle. CDR3: CASSFPTGYGYTF. The CDR3 DNA follows: TGTGCCAGCAGTTTTCCGACGGGCTATGGCTACACCTTC.

The chain uses TRBV3-1 (or the pseudogene TRBV3-2) and TRBJ2-1; 11 bases fit TRBD1. V shed 4 bases, J shed 15 bases, and the junction held 14 bases outside the gene matches. Per germline, CDR1 LGHDT and CDR2 YNNKEL (reference sequence). The CDR3 consists of 15 residues. The CDR3: CASSPLILGQGALFF. In DNA form, the CDR3 reads TGTGCCAGCAGCCCCCTTATCCTTGGACAGGGGGCTTTGTTCTTC.

This rearrangement joins TRBV23-1 to TRBJ1-3; TRBD1 matches 9 bases. TRBV23-1 is marked as an open reading frame, function uncertain. CDR3 length: 22 residues. V shed 3 bases, J shed 0 bases, and the junction held 21 bases outside the gene matches. This CDR3 reads CASSHRTRSGQGTFRSGNTIYF. The DNA for the CDR3 is TGCGCCAGCAGTCACCGCACTCGTTCAGGACAGGGGACTTTCCGCTCTGGAAACACCATATATTTT.

The chain is built from TRBV28 and TRBJ1-6; D not certain. Germline V gene data show CDR1 as MDHEN and CDR2 as SYDVKM. The V and J ends lost 8 bases and 0 bases respectively, with 11 bases between them. The length of the CDR3 is 15 residues. The CDR3, as DNA: TGTGCCAGCTCTCAGTGGAGCTCCTATAATTCACCCCTCCACTTT. Its translation is CASSQWSSYNSPLHF.

The genes are TRBV10-3 and TRBJ2-4; 10 bases match TRBD2. Trimming cost V 2 bases and J 6 bases; bases outside gene matches: 16. Germline lookup yields CDR1 ENHRY and CDR2 SYGVKD. CDR3 length equals 19 residues. The CDR3 reads CAISEGASGRGVDRNIQYF. The CDR3 nucleotides read TGTGCCATCAGTGAGGGGGCTAGCGGGAGAGGGGTGGATAGAAACATTCAGTACTTC.

This chain connects TRBV27 to TRBJ2-5, with D possibly being TRBD2 (7 bases). V was trimmed by 1 base and J by 5 bases, leaving 17 bases between them. Per germline, CDR1 MNHEY and CDR2 SMNVEV (reference sequence). The CDR3 is made up of 16 amino acids. The CDR3 DNA reads TGTGCCAGCAGTTTATATTTTCGGGGGGCTGGTGAGACCCAGTACTTC. This translates into CASSLYFRGAGETQYF.

The rearrangement links TRBV5-5 to TRBJ1-1; D unclear. CDR3 size: 15 residues. In germline, CDR1 is SGHKS, CDR2 YYEKEE (reference sequence). The V end was cut by 4 bases, the J end by 6 bases, with 19 bases between. CDR3 sequence: CASSPDIQRSAEAFF. The CDR3 DNA reads as TGTGCCAGCAGCCCCGACATTCAACGATCAGCTGAAGCTTTCTTT.

V usage is TRBV9 and J usage is TRBJ2-2; 7 bases are shared with TRBD1. Germline values: CDR1 SGDLS, CDR2 YYNGEE. The V segment lost 6 bases and the J segment 3 bases; nucleotides outside the gene matches: 8. CDR3 length equals 15 residues. In DNA, the CDR3 is TGTGCCAGCATGCCGAGGACAGGTGACACCGGGGAGCTGTTTTTT. It is translated as CASMPRTGDTGELFF.

This clone was detected once. The chain recombines TRBV28 with TRBJ2-5, with 9 bases fitting TRBD1. Germline CDR1 reads MDHEN; CDR2 reads SYDVKM. The ends lost 5 bases at V and 3 bases at J; junction bases unmatched: 1. This CDR3 has 13 amino acids. CDR3 bases: TGTGCCAGCAGTAGGGACAGGGAAGAGACCCAGTACTTC. Amino acids: CASSRDREETQYF.

The chain couples TRBV6-5 to TRBJ2-7; D remains unclear. The CDR3 is made up of 14 amino acids. Germline values: CDR1 MNHEY, CDR2 SVGAGI. V was clipped by 0 bases and J by 2 bases, with 8 bases between them. The CDR3 coding sequence is TGTGCCAGCAGTTACTCGAGGTCAGCCTACGAGCAGTACTTC. Protein sequence: CASSYSRSAYEQYF.

This CDR3 is CAWSVTETQYF. CDR3 nucleotide sequence: TGTGCCTGGAGTGTAACTGAGACCCAGTACTTC. V usage is TRBV30 and J usage is TRBJ2-5; D gene unclear. Deletions cut 0 bases from V and 5 bases from J, with 4 bases between. Germline V gene sequence: CDR1 GTSNPN, CDR2 SVGIG (reference sequence). The CDR3 spans 11 residues. The full variable domain, rest sourced from reference TRBV30 and TRBJ2-5, is SQTIHQWPATLVQPVGSPLSLECTVEGTSNPNLYWYRQAAGRGLQLLFYSVGIGQISSEVPQNLSASRPQDRQFILSSKKLLLSDSGFYLCAWSVTETQYFGPGTRLLVL.

This clone was picked up a small number of times. This chain links TRBV9 with TRBJ1-1; 10 nucleotides agree with TRBD1. From germline, CDR1 is SGDLS and CDR2 YYNGEE. There are 14 residues in the CDR3. Germline trimming cut 6 bases from V and 4 bases from J; bases unmatched to any gene: 6. CDR3 nucleotides: TGTGCCAGCACCTTTGGGACAGGGGCCACTGAAGCTTTCTTT. Translated, it gives CASTFGTGATEAFF.